This passage covers 22 T cell receptor beta chains from one sample sequenced in a study of monozygotic twins with inflammatory bowel disease. TCRdb reprocessed the 5' RACE reads, with one entry per CDR3 protein and no DNA. This sample's clone table lists 150,000 to 200,000 distinct CDR3 sequences. The specimen sequenced was blood. Receptors were obtained from a human donor with ulcerative colitis or Crohn's disease, or a healthy co-twin of an affected twin (not recorded which).

The V and J genes are TRBV20-1 and TRBJ1-2; TCRdb lists TRBD1, though no DNA is available to test this call. Germline V gene lookup returns CDR1 DFQATT and CDR2 SNEGSKA (reference sequence). The CDR3 covers 13 residues. CDR3 in amino acids: CSARQSGTGEGTF.

The chain links TRBV29-1 to TRBJ2-1; the TCRdb D gene call, TRBD2, has no DNA to confirm it. The germline V gene has CDR1 SQVTM and CDR2 ANQGSEA. The CDR3 is made up of 12 amino acids. The CDR3: CSVVGRGNEQFF.

The chain recombines TRBV7-9 with TRBJ1-4; TCRdb indicates TRBD1, and absent DNA this call remains unverified. The CDR3 loop spans 15 amino acids. Germline V gene data show CDR1 as SEHNR and CDR2 as FQNEAQ (reference sequence). This chain's CDR3 is CASSLPGQGREKLFF.

V gene TRBV5-1 combines with J gene TRBJ1-3. CDR3 size: 15 residues. Germline lookup yields CDR1 SGHRS and CDR2 YFSETQ. The CDR3 is CASSLGLGSGNTIYF. Full variable domain (missing parts from reference TRBV5-1 and TRBJ1-3): KAGVTQTPRYLIKTRGQQVTLSCSPISGHRSVSWYQQTPGQGLQFLFEYFSETQRNKGNFPGRFSGRQFSNSRSEMNVSTLELGDSALYLCASSLGLGSGNTIYFGEGSWLTVV.

This chain joins TRBV11-2 and TRBJ2-4; TCRdb gives TRBD1 as the D gene, but with no DNA this cannot be confirmed. CDR3 length: 16 residues. CDR1 and CDR2 (germline): SGHAT, FQNNGV. This chain's CDR3 is CASSLGVGRGLNIQYF.

The chain joins TRBV7-3 to TRBJ2-3; TCRdb picks TRBD2, but there is no DNA to check that call. CDR3 length: 13 residues. CDR1 is SGHTA and CDR2 is FQGTGA in the germline V gene. CDR3 region: CASSRREADTQYF.

The rearrangement links TRBV20-1 to TRBJ2-5; without DNA, the TCRdb call of TRBD2 cannot be checked. Germline assignment: CDR1 DFQATT and CDR2 SNEGSKA (reference sequence). This CDR3 contains 13 residues. The CDR3 reads CSAVHSPQETQYF.

This rearrangement joins TRBV7-2 to TRBJ2-1; TCRdb gives TRBD2 as the D gene, but with no DNA this cannot be confirmed. There are 14 residues in the CDR3. CDR1 SGHTA and CDR2 FQGNSA come from the germline V gene. The CDR3 sequence: CASSLEGPTPMQFF.

The chain uses TRBV2 and TRBJ2-5; TCRdb reports TRBD2, a call that lacks DNA to check it against. This CDR3 has 16 amino acids. Looked up from germline, CDR1 is SNHLY and CDR2 is FYNNEI. CDR3: CASNDLAGGTQETQYF.

V usage is TRBV11-2 and J usage is TRBJ1-4; lacking DNA, the TRBD1 call made by TCRdb goes unchecked. The CDR3 has 17 residues. Germline values: CDR1 SGHAT, CDR2 FQNNGV. This chain's CDR3 is CASSSLPRGTGDGKLFF.

The genes are TRBV6-1 and TRBJ1-1. The CDR3 spans 14 residues. Germline CDR1 reads MNHNS; CDR2 reads SASEGT. CDR3 protein: CASSELGMNTEAFF.

This CDR3 reads CASSLYQGHQETQYF. The gene calls are TRBV7-2 and TRBJ2-5. The CDR3 loop spans 15 amino acids. Germline CDR1 SGHTA, CDR2 FQGNSA.

The chain is built from TRBV7-9 and TRBJ1-1. The germline gives CDR1 SEHNR, CDR2 FQNEAQ (reference sequence). The CDR3 is 16 amino acids. Here the CDR3 reads CASSLDLWRANTEAFF.

The chain uses TRBV5-1 and TRBJ2-2; TCRdb selects TRBD1, and the lack of DNA leaves this call unchecked. Germline assignment: CDR1 SGHRS and CDR2 YFSETQ. CDR3 length: 16 residues. CDR3: CASSPRQGANTGELFF.

The chain has TRBV19 and TRBJ1-1. Per the germline V gene, CDR1 is LNHDA and CDR2 is SQIVND (reference sequence). The CDR3 spans 12 residues. The CDR3 is CASSSRRTEAFF.

The chain's CDR3 is CSARFLQGAEGYNEQFF. The chain employs TRBV20-1 and TRBJ2-1; TCRdb's D call of TRBD1 is untestable without DNA. The germline V gene encodes CDR1 DFQATT and CDR2 SNEGSKA (reference sequence). The CDR3 is 17 amino acids.

CDR3 region: CASSQDRFYYGYTF. The chain joins TRBV3-1 to TRBJ1-2. The CDR3 consists of 14 residues. In germline, CDR1 is LGHDT, CDR2 YNNKEL (reference sequence).

V is TRBV7-2 and J is TRBJ2-5; the D call from TCRdb, TRBD1, cannot be confirmed without DNA. The length of the CDR3 is 17 residues. Germline V gene lookup returns CDR1 SGHTA and CDR2 FQGNSA. The CDR3 reads CASSLVVGAEGQETQYF.

The chain has TRBV6-9 and TRBJ2-1; TCRdb's assignment of TRBD1 cannot be checked, as there is no DNA. This CDR3 has 16 residues. Per the germline V gene, CDR1 is MNHGY and CDR2 is SVAAGI. This CDR3 is CASTPAGALSYNEQFF.

J is TRBJ2-3 and V is TRBV5-1; the D gene TCRdb calls, TRBD2, cannot be checked with no DNA. The CDR3 is made up of 15 amino acids. CDR1 and CDR2 from the germline V gene are SGHRS and YFSETQ. The CDR3 sequence is CASSLGLAETDTQYF.

V is TRBV7-6 and J is TRBJ1-3; TCRdb names TRBD1, which stays unverified in the absence of DNA. Germline V CDR1 and CDR2: SGHVS, FNYEAQ. There are 16 residues in the CDR3. The CDR3 sequence is CASSFQGAESGNTIYF.

This CDR3 reads CASSQTGLAYNEQFF. The chain has TRBV5-1 and TRBJ2-1; no DNA is available, so the TRBD2 call from TCRdb remains unchecked. CDR1 SGHRS and CDR2 YFSETQ come from the germline V gene. This CDR3 comprises 15 residues.